The 18 T cell receptor beta chains below come from one sample, sequenced in a study of cytotoxic CD8 clonotypes in ibrutinib-treated CLL. Method: immunoSEQ multiplex PCR; TCRdb's copy keeps in-frame clones and lacks some. The sample carries 150,000 to 250,000 clones, 55% to 85% recorded once. Sequencing was performed on PBMCs, taken after 24 months of ibrutinib treatment. The receptors derive from a human donor with chronic lymphocytic leukemia.

The gene calls are TRBV27 and TRBJ1-1, with TRBD1 matching 7 bases. From germline, CDR1 is MNHEY and CDR2 SMNVEV (reference sequence). The CDR3 covers 15 residues. Trimming took 5 bases from V and 1 from J; bases not matched to a gene: 7. The CDR3 loop reads CASSPNQGENTEAFF. CDR3 sequence (DNA): TGTGCCAGCAGTCCAAATCAGGGGGAGAACACTGAAGCTTTCTTT.

The gene calls are TRBV9 and TRBJ2-2, with 15 bases lining up with TRBD2. The CDR3 has 15 amino acids. Trimming took 3 bases from V and 7 from J; bases not matched to a gene: 1. Germline values: CDR1 SGDLS, CDR2 YYNGEE. CDR3 sequence: CASSGTSGRDGELFF. The CDR3 DNA sequence: TGTGCCAGCAGCGGGACTAGCGGGAGGGACGGGGAGCTGTTTTTT. The entire variable domain, with the rest obtained from reference TRBV9 and TRBJ2-2, is as follows: DSGVTQTPKHLITATGQRVTLRCSPRSGDLSVYWYQQSLDQGLQFLIQYYNGEERAKGNILERFSAQQFPDLHSELNLSSLELGDSALYFCASSGTSGRDGELFFGEGSRLTVL.

This sequence joins TRBV7-2 and TRBJ1-1; possible D gene TRBD1, 5 bases. This CDR3 region has 14 residues. V lost 5 bases to trimming and J lost 1 base, with 11 bases between them. From germline, CDR1 is SGHTA and CDR2 FQGNSA. The CDR3 sequence: CASSGQTENTEAFF. CDR3 sequence (DNA): TGTGCCAGCAGCGGGCAGACAGAGAACACTGAAGCTTTCTTT.

The V call is TRBV5-6, the J call TRBJ1-2, with 7 bases fitting TRBD1. The CDR3 totals 16 residues. J was trimmed by 5 bases and V by 0 bases; bases with no gene match: 10. Germline CDR1 reads SGHDT; CDR2 reads YYEEEE. CDR3 amino acids: CASSLVLGQSLYGYTF. The CDR3 nucleotides read TGTGCCAGCAGCTTGGTATTGGGACAGTCACTATATGGCTACACCTTC.

This chain links TRBV27 with TRBJ2-1, with D uncertain. Germline-derived CDR1 and CDR2 are MNHEY and SMNVEV (reference sequence). This CDR3 comprises 10 residues. V lost 6 bases and J 8 bases, leaving 5 bases between the germline ends. Here the CDR3 DNA reads TGTGCCAGCAGAGGTTATGAGCAGTTCTTC. It yields the protein CASRGYEQFF.

V gene TRBV5-1 combines with J gene TRBJ1-1; no reliable D call. This CDR3 region has 15 residues. Germline values: CDR1 SGHRS, CDR2 YFSETQ. Trimming pared 0 bases from V and 1 base from J, leaving 10 bases between. The CDR3 DNA sequence: TGCGCCAGCAGCTTGGATGTCAGACAGAACACTGAAGCTTTCTTT. Its protein is CASSLDVRQNTEAFF.

This chain links TRBV14 with TRBJ2-1; maybe TRBD2 (6 bases). From germline, CDR1 is SGHDN and CDR2 FVKESK. This CDR3 comprises 15 residues. V was cut by 1 base and J by 4 bases, with 11 bases left in between. CDR3 amino acids: CASSQGYGSYNEQFF. CDR3 nucleotide sequence: TGTGCCAGCAGCCAAGGCTACGGGAGTTACAATGAGCAGTTCTTC.

The chain has TRBV7-3 and TRBJ2-3; D gene ambiguous. CDR1 is SGHTA, CDR2 FQGTGA, per germline. V shed 1 base and J shed 4 bases, with 9 bases lying between them. CDR3 size: 14 residues. The CDR3 protein is CASSLNVRADTQYF. The CDR3, as DNA: TGTGCCAGCAGCTTAAACGTCCGGGCAGATACGCAGTATTTT.

The chain is built from TRBV7-9 and TRBJ2-7; no firm D call. The length of the CDR3 is 14 residues. Germline CDR1 is SEHNR and CDR2 is FQNEAQ (reference sequence). V dropped 5 bases and J dropped 2 bases, with 13 bases sitting between them. CDR3 bases: TGTGCCAGCAGCACCCGAGCAGGCCCCTACGAGCAGTACTTC. Its translation is CASSTRAGPYEQYF.

This clone has just one count. This chain uses TRBV10-2 with TRBJ2-7; the D is unclear. Trimming stripped 3 bases from V and 6 bases from J, with 6 bases between. This CDR3 is 11 amino acids long. The germline V gene encodes CDR1 WSHSY and CDR2 SAAADI. The CDR3 DNA follows: TGCGCCAGCAGTGAAGGGCCCGAGCAGTACTTC. Translating gives CASSEGPEQYF.

CDR3 loop: CASSPRTSGTSTDTQYF. CDR3 DNA: TGTGCCAGCAGCCCTCGGACTAGCGGGACTAGCACAGATACGCAGTATTTT. V and J are TRBV16 and TRBJ2-3, with 12 positions matching TRBD2. The ends lost 4 bases at V and 0 bases at J; junction bases unmatched: 5. CDR3 size: 17 residues. Germline CDR1 reads KGHSY; CDR2 reads FQNENV.

This clone was seen only a few times. The chain recombines TRBV9 with TRBJ1-2; D uncertain. Germline CDR1 is SGDLS and CDR2 is YYNGEE. This CDR3 contains 15 residues. Trimming shortened V by 0 bases and J by 0 bases, and 9 bases separated the two germline ends. The CDR3 reads CASSVDGKTNYGYTF. In DNA form, the CDR3 reads TGTGCCAGCAGCGTAGACGGAAAGACTAACTATGGCTACACCTTC.

This rearrangement joins TRBV19 to TRBJ1-2; 7 bases fit TRBD1. The CDR3 runs 13 residues. In germline, CDR1 is LNHDA, CDR2 SQIVND (reference sequence). The ends lost 7 bases at V and 4 bases at J; junction bases unmatched: 6. CDR3 region: CASNPTGLYGYTF. The CDR3 DNA follows: TGTGCCAGTAACCCGACAGGGCTCTATGGCTACACCTTC.

The chain employs TRBV6-5 and TRBJ2-7, with D perhaps matching TRBD2 (6 bases). The CDR3 has 15 residues. Germline values: CDR1 MNHEY, CDR2 SVGAGI. V was shortened by 4 bases and J by 3 bases, with 16 bases between the two germline ends. CDR3 DNA sequence: TGTGCCAGCAGTTCCAACGGTCGCGGGGTCTACGAGCAGTACTTC. Protein product: CASSSNGRGVYEQYF.

In this sample, this clone turned up once. The rearrangement joins TRBV15 to TRBJ1-5; 7 nucleotides line up with TRBD1. V was clipped by 5 bases and J by 7 bases; unmatched bases: 8. This CDR3 has 14 residues. Germline V gives CDR1 LNHNV, CDR2 YYDKDF (reference sequence). The CDR3 here is CATSATGARQPQHF. In DNA, the CDR3 is TGTGCCACCAGCGCAACAGGGGCGCGCCAGCCCCAGCATTTT.

The table lists this clone with a few counts. V and J are TRBV19 and TRBJ1-2, with 8 bases fitting TRBD1. V was pared by 4 bases and J by 4 bases, with 11 bases of the junction left unmatched. CDR1 and CDR2 from the germline V gene are LNHDA and SQIVND (reference sequence). CDR3 length: 16 amino acids. The CDR3 DNA follows: TGTGCCAGTAGTACCGGACAGGGAGTTGGAACCTATGGCTACACCTTC. It is translated as CASSTGQGVGTYGYTF.

The J gene is TRBJ2-5, the V gene TRBV9; 8 nucleotides agree with TRBD1. The J call could be wrong; TRBJ2-7 is a better fit for the DNA end. The germline V gene has CDR1 SGDLS and CDR2 YYNGEE. The CDR3 sequence is 14 residues long. The CDR3, as DNA: TGTGCCAGCAGCGTAGGGACAGGGATTTACGAGCAGTACTTC. It encodes CASSVGTGIYEQYF.

This CDR3 is CASSDRTRNTDTQYF. For the CDR3, the DNA is TGTGCCAGCAGTGACCGGACGAGAAACACAGATACGCAGTATTTT. V usage is TRBV25-1 and J usage is TRBJ2-3; D call uncertain. Per germline, CDR1 MGHDK and CDR2 SYGVNS. This CDR3 spans 15 amino acids. The V and J ends lost 3 bases and 2 bases respectively, with 12 bases between them.